This T cell receptor (beta chain) was sequenced for a study of blood T cell repertoires in COVID-19. Turning to the study itself: Samples of COVID-19 (acute and convalescent) were obtained from the United States, Italy and Spain. Nucleic acid was either cDNA or gDNA, and it came from T cells, B-cell-depleted T cells, or PBMCs.

Germline-derived CDR1 and CDR2 are LGHNA and YNFKEQ. Trimming cost V 3 bases and J 7 bases; bases outside gene matches: 6. The CDR3 length is 16 residues. Authors' analysis steps: Amplified reference gene primers provided the basis for estimating nucleated cell counts. The table came from immunoSEQ multiplex PCR; TCRdb's copy has only in-frame clones and leaves some out. The D gene and trimming were derived from the DNA, and the V and J assignments and clone size from that table. The sample consists of hundreds of thousands of clones, 70% to 90% of them appearing once. Patients at the Seattle site were enrolled during active infection and followed longitudinally.

J is TRBJ2-1 and V is TRBV4-2; 13 bases agree with TRBD2. The source material was peripheral blood. The receptor comes from a man aged 45-65 years with COVID-19, enrolled during active disease. The chain's CDR3 is CASSHLLAGGLNEQFF. CDR3 DNA sequence: TGTGCCAGCAGCCACCTACTAGCGGGGGGGCTTAATGAGCAGTTCTTC.